This TCR beta chain is drawn from a study of blood T cell repertoires in COVID-19. The overall study: Material from acute and convalescent COVID-19 was sourced from the United States, Italy and Spain.

This CDR3 has 11 amino acids. The germline CDR1 and CDR2 sequences are MGHDK and SYGVNS. V was cut by 6 bases and J by 5 bases, with 7 bases left in between. Original analysis: From reference gene primer amplification, estimates of nucleated cell counts were derived. Here immunoSEQ multiplex PCR was the method, and the copy in TCRdb shows in-frame clones only, minus some. The DNA was the basis for D and trimming; V, J and clone size are from that table. The data hold around 220,000 clones, with 84% observed a single time. Enrolled during active infection, Seattle patients were then followed longitudinally.

The sequence derives from a woman older than 75 with COVID-19, enrolled during active disease. The sequencing input was peripheral blood. The rearrangement links TRBV25-1 to TRBJ2-5; D is ambiguous. The CDR3 loop is CASSPRETQYF. The DNA for the CDR3 is TGTGCCAGCAGCCCACGGGAGACCCAGTACTTC.